The 10 T cell receptor beta chains below all came from one sample that was sequenced in a study of T cells in Graves' hyperthyroidism and ophthalmopathy. Amplification of TCR beta CDR3 regions used RNA as the template. The HTBI set primed first-round TCR CDR3 RT-PCR. TCRdb re-derived calls from the multiplex PCR reads in MiXCR, one entry per CDR3 protein. Of under 350,000 distinct CDR3 sequences listed, 18% were seen once; the top ten hold approximately 54%. Sequencing used blood. The receptor source for this set is a woman in her forties or fifties with Graves' hyperthyroidism.

This clonotype was counted ten times or more. The CDR3 nucleotides are TGTGCCAGCTCCCCTTACAGGAAACTGAACACTGAAGCTTTCTTT. Its protein product is CASSPYRKLNTEAFF. V and J are TRBV18 and TRBJ1-1, with D possibly TRBD1 on 5 matching bases. Looked up from germline, CDR1 is KGHSH and CDR2 is LQKENI. The CDR3 sequence is 15 residues long. V gave up 6 bases and J gave up 0 bases, with 14 bases separating them. Using reference TRBV18 and TRBJ1-1 for the parts outside the CDR3, the full variable domain is NAGVMQNPRHLVRRRGQEARLRCSPMKGHSHVYWYRQLPEEGLKFMVYLQKENIIDESGMPKERFSAEFPKEGPSILRIQQVVRGDSAAYFCASSPYRKLNTEAFFGQGTRLTVV.

In its sample, this clonotype was seen a few times. This chain links TRBV5-1 with TRBJ2-5; TRBD2 matches at 10 bases. The V gene's germline CDR1 is SGHRS and CDR2 YFSETQ. J lost 2 bases, V lost 6 bases, and 10 bases had no gene match. The CDR3 has 16 residues. CDR3 in DNA: TGCGCCAGCACAATCCGGACTAGCGGACCGCAAGAGACCCAGTACTTC. Its translation: CASTIRTSGPQETQYF.

This clonotype was seen a handful of times. The V gene is TRBV5-1, the J gene TRBJ2-3; 11 bases align to TRBD1. The J segment lost 4 bases and the V segment lost 4 bases, leaving 5 bases of the junction unmatched. This CDR3 has 15 amino acids. Germline CDR1 and CDR2: SGHRS and YFSETQ. The CDR3 DNA sequence: TGCGCCAGCAGCATCGGGACAGGGGGGTCAGATACGCAGTATTTT. Translated, it gives CASSIGTGGSDTQYF.

This clonotype was seen more than once but under ten times. The J gene is TRBJ2-7, the V gene TRBV9; D remains ambiguous. Germline V gene lookup returns CDR1 SGDLS and CDR2 YYNGEE. The CDR3 sequence is 12 residues long. CDR3 in amino acids: CARREGTYEQYV. As DNA, the CDR3 is TGTGCCCGCAGAGAAGGGACCTACGAGCAGTACGTC.

This clonotype was observed many times. The chain links TRBV20-1 to TRBJ2-5; TRBD2 aligns across 12 bases. CDR1 is DFQATT and CDR2 is SNEGSKA in the germline V gene (reference sequence). There are 15 residues in the CDR3. J was trimmed by 5 bases and V by 6 bases; bases with no gene match: 10. This CDR3 is CSAHPTSGRRETQYF. CDR3 coding DNA: TGCAGTGCGCATCCTACTAGCGGGAGGAGGGAGACCCAGTACTTC.

V and J are TRBV7-8 and TRBJ2-3; D unclear. The germline V and J ends were trimmed by 5 bases and 5 bases, with 11 bases remaining between them. The CDR3 is 13 residues long. Germline CDR1 and CDR2: SGHVS and FQNEAQ. CDR3 sequence reads: CASSRHRQDTQYF. The CDR3 DNA is TGTGCCAGCAGCCGACACCGGCAAGATACGCAGTATTTT.

The rearrangement uses TRBV9 and TRBJ1-6; 8 bases fit TRBD1. The junction had 10 bases not matched to a gene; V was cut back by 3 bases and J by 11 bases. Per the germline V gene, CDR1 is SGDLS and CDR2 is YYNGEE. This CDR3 is built from 15 residues. CDR3 coding DNA: TGTGCCAGCAGCGCAGGTACAGGGGGGATAACACCCCTCCACTTT. Translation: CASSAGTGGITPLHF. Full variable domain (rest looked up from reference TRBV9 and TRBJ1-6): DSGVTQTPKHLITATGQRVTLRCSPRSGDLSVYWYQQSLDQGLQFLIQYYNGEERAKGNILERFSAQQFPDLHSELNLSSLELGDSALYFCASSAGTGGITPLHFGNGTRLTVT.

V usage is TRBV20-1 and J usage is TRBJ1-2; TRBD1 is a possible D gene (6 bases). CDR1 is DFQATT, CDR2 SNEGSKA, per germline (reference sequence). This CDR3 is 12 amino acids long. V was trimmed by 3 bases and J by 2 bases, leaving 7 bases between them. The CDR3 region is CSASDRNYGYTF. CDR3 sequence (DNA): TGCAGTGCTAGTGACAGGAACTATGGCTACACCTTC.

This clonotype appeared many times. The chain uses TRBV5-1 and TRBJ2-7, with 7 nucleotides matching TRBD2. Germline CDR1 is SGHRS and CDR2 is YFSETQ. The junction had 9 bases not matched to a gene; V was cut back by 4 bases and J by 2 bases. This CDR3 has 15 amino acids. CDR3 residues: CASSITSDRTYEQYF. The CDR3 DNA follows: TGCGCCAGCAGCATTACTAGCGATCGGACCTACGAGCAGTACTTC.

There are a few counts of this clonotype. V is TRBV29-1 and J is TRBJ1-3; no clear D. V was shortened by 7 bases and J by 5 bases, with 15 bases between the two germline ends. The CDR3 sequence is 13 residues long. The germline CDR1 and CDR2 sequences are SQVTM and ANQGSEA. The CDR3, as DNA: TGCAGCGCGCGAATAAATGGGAGAAACACCATATATTTT. Translating gives CSARINGRNTIYF. The full variable domain, its missing parts supplied by reference TRBV29-1 and TRBJ1-3, is SAVISQKPSRDICQRGTSLTIQCQVDSQVTMMFWYRQQPGQSLTLIATANQGSEATYESGFVIDKFPISRPNLTFSTLTVSNMSPEDSSIYLCSARINGRNTIYFGEGSWLTVV.